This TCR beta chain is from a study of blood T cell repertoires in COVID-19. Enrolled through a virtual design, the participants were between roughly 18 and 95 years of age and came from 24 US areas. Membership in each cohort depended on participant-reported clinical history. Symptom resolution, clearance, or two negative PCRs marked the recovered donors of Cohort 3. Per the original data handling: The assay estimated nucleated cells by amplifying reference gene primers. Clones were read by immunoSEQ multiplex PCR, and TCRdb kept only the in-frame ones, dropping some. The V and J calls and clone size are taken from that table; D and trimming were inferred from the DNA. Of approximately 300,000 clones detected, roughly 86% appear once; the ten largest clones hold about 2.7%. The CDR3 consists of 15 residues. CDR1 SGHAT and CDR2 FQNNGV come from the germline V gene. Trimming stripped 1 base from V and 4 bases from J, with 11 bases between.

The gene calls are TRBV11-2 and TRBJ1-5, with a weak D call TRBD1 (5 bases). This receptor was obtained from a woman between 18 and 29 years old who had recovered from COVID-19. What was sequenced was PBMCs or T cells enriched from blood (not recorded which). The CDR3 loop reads CASSLVSGINQPQHF. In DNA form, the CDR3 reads TGTGCCAGCAGCTTAGTTTCAGGGATAAATCAGCCCCAGCATTTT.